These 20 T cell receptor beta chains were all obtained from the same sample, sequenced in a study of blood T cell repertoires in COVID-19. TCRdb keeps only in-frame clones here, not all; method: immunoSEQ multiplex PCR. The sample contains 310,000 or so clones, 90% of which appear only once. Sequenced material: PBMCs or T cells enriched from blood (not recorded which). The receptors stem from a young woman with acute COVID-19.

CDR3 DNA: TGTGCCACCAGTGACCTTACTAGCCACTCCTACAATGAGCAGTTCTTC. Its translation: CATSDLTSHSYNEQFF. The chain joins TRBV24-1 to TRBJ2-1; D might be TRBD2 (6 bases). The germline V and J ends were trimmed by 4 bases and 0 bases, with 12 bases remaining between them. The V gene's germline CDR1 is KGHDR and CDR2 SFDVKD. The CDR3 length is 16 residues.

The chain employs TRBV18 and TRBJ2-4; weak D call: TRBD2 (6 bases). The CDR3 covers 13 residues. Trimming shortened V by 3 bases and J by 10 bases, and 13 bases separated the two germline ends. Germline-derived CDR1 and CDR2 are KGHSH and LQKENI. The CDR3 DNA reads as TGTGCCAGCTCACCGTCTAGCGCGCCGATTCAGTACTTC. Translating gives CASSPSSAPIQYF.

This clone showed up just once. The V gene is TRBV28, the J gene TRBJ2-6; TRBD1 matches at 8 bases. V was clipped by 5 bases and J by 5 bases; unmatched bases: 5. CDR1 is MDHEN, CDR2 SYDVKM, per germline. This CDR3 has 15 residues. The CDR3: CASSLGQGWANVLTF. The CDR3 DNA sequence: TGTGCCAGCAGTCTAGGACAGGGCTGGGCCAACGTCCTGACTTTC.

V is TRBV19 and J is TRBJ2-7, with D maybe TRBD1 (6 bases). The CDR3 spans 13 residues. The V gene lost 4 bases and the J gene lost 6 bases, with 13 bases spanning the gap. Germline V gene sequence: CDR1 LNHDA, CDR2 SQIVND (reference sequence). CDR3: CASSTDRWSEQYF. For the CDR3, the DNA is TGTGCCAGTAGTACGGACAGATGGAGCGAGCAGTACTTC.

This rearrangement joins TRBV11-3 to TRBJ2-7, with TRBD2 matching over 8 bases. The germline gives CDR1 SGHNT, CDR2 YENEEA. With V trimmed by 0 bases and J by 0 bases, 1 base remained unmatched. The CDR3 consists of 15 residues. The CDR3 bases are TGTGCCAGCAGCTTAGAAAGCGGGAGCTCCTACGAGCAGTACTTC. Translated: CASSLESGSSYEQYF. Looking up the rest from reference TRBV11-3 and TRBJ2-7 gives the full variable domain: EAGVVQSPRYKIIEKKQPVAFWCNPISGHNTLYWYLQNLGQGPELLIRYENEEAVDDSQLPKDRFSAERLKGVDSTLKIQPAELGDSAVYLCASSLESGSSYEQYFGPGTRLTVT.

The chain joins TRBV6-5 to TRBJ2-2; weak D call: TRBD1 (5 bases). In germline, CDR1 is MNHEY, CDR2 SVGAGI. Trimming pared 2 bases from V and 4 bases from J, leaving 11 bases between. The CDR3 runs to 15 residues. The CDR3 DNA is TGTGCCAGCAGTTACGGTCAGGGTCCCACCGGGGAGCTGTTTTTT. It yields the protein CASSYGQGPTGELFF.

This chain connects TRBV5-1 to TRBJ2-5, with TRBD1 identical over 9 bases. Germline values: CDR1 SGHRS, CDR2 YFSETQ. Trimming cost V 4 bases and J 2 bases; bases outside gene matches: 6. The CDR3 sequence is 15 residues long. DNA for the CDR3: TGCGCCAGCAGCCGAACAGGGGGCGGACAAGAGACCCAGTACTTC. Translating it yields CASSRTGGGQETQYF.

This chain connects TRBV7-8 to TRBJ2-1; the match to TRBD2 covers 13 bases. The CDR3 consists of 14 residues. Trimming took 1 base from V and 12 from J; bases not matched to a gene: 3. CDR1 is SGHVS, CDR2 FQNEAQ, per germline. CDR3 sequence reads: CASSLVLAGGLQFF. CDR3 nucleotides: TGTGCCAGCAGCTTAGTACTAGCGGGAGGGTTGCAGTTCTTC.

V gene TRBV7-3 combines with J gene TRBJ2-3; TRBD2 matches 7 bases. CDR1 and CDR2 from the germline V gene are SGHTA and FQGTGA. The CDR3 spans 15 residues. V trimming: 6 bases; J trimming: 2 bases; junction bases outside the gene matches: 8. The CDR3 protein is CASSRLGGPTDTQYF. The CDR3 coding sequence is TGTGCCAGCAGTCGGTTGGGAGGGCCCACAGATACGCAGTATTTT.

This clone was recorded only once. J is TRBJ2-6 and V is TRBV6-6; 7 bases match TRBD1. Germline loops: CDR1 MNHNY, CDR2 SVGAGI (reference sequence). The CDR3 totals 16 residues. V lost 2 bases and J lost 2; bases outside the gene matches: 3. The CDR3 protein is CASSYPDRAGANVLTF. For the CDR3, the DNA is TGTGCCAGCAGTTACCCCGACAGGGCTGGGGCCAACGTCCTGACTTTC.

This rearrangement joins TRBV7-8 to TRBJ1-6, with TRBD1 matching 8 bases. There are 17 residues in the CDR3. V was pared by 4 bases and J by 7 bases, with 12 bases of the junction left unmatched. Germline values: CDR1 SGHVS, CDR2 FQNEAQ. This CDR3 is CASSSHRARQGNSPLHF. The CDR3 DNA reads as TGTGCCAGCAGCTCACATAGGGCGAGACAGGGGAATTCACCCCTCCACTTT.

The V call is TRBV27, the J call TRBJ1-1; maybe TRBD1 (6 bases). The CDR3 is 13 residues long. Germline CDR1 reads MNHEY; CDR2 reads SMNVEV (reference sequence). V shed 8 bases and J shed 2 bases, with 12 bases lying between them. As DNA, the CDR3 is TGTGCCAGCGGAAAGGGGGTAAACACTGAAGCTTTCTTT. Protein sequence: CASGKGVNTEAFF.

The chain combines TRBV5-5 with TRBJ1-6; D is perhaps TRBD1 (6 bases). CDR1 SGHKS and CDR2 YYEKEE come from the germline V gene (reference sequence). V was pared by 4 bases and J by 3 bases, with 14 bases between. The length of the CDR3 is 16 residues. CDR3 nucleotides: TGTGCCAGCAGCGGGCAGGGGAGCCGCTATAATTCACCCCTCCACTTT. Translation gives CASSGQGSRYNSPLHF.

About this clone: Other nucleotide sequences from this sample produce the same CDR3. This chain joins TRBV7-3 and TRBJ2-3; no firm D call. The CDR3 loop spans 14 amino acids. V lost 1 base and J lost 0, with 5 bases in between. Germline assignment: CDR1 SGHTA and CDR2 FQGTGA. DNA for the CDR3: TGTGCCAGCAGCTTAATTCCTAGCACAGATACGCAGTATTTT. It yields the protein CASSLIPSTDTQYF.

This chain links TRBV3-1 (or the pseudogene TRBV3-2) with TRBJ2-7, with D hard to call. The germline gives CDR1 LGHDT, CDR2 YNNKEL (reference sequence). The CDR3 extends over 12 amino acids. V was trimmed by 4 bases and J by 3 bases, leaving 7 bases between them. CDR3 bases: TGTGCCAGCAGCCTTACTGGCTACGAGCAGTACTTC. Amino acids: CASSLTGYEQYF.

This rearrangement joins TRBV2 to TRBJ1-5, with D tentatively TRBD1 (5 bases). Germline values: CDR1 SNHLY, CDR2 FYNNEI. This CDR3 comprises 18 residues. V dropped 2 bases and J dropped 0 bases, with 17 bases sitting between them. The CDR3 loop is CASSEWGPEPYSNQPQHF. The CDR3 DNA reads as TGTGCCAGCAGTGAATGGGGCCCAGAACCTTATAGCAATCAGCCCCAGCATTTT.

V and J are TRBV6-5 and TRBJ1-2; tentative D call: TRBD1 (6 bases). The germline V gene encodes CDR1 MNHEY and CDR2 SVGAGI. V lost 6 bases and J 4 bases, leaving 12 bases between the germline ends. The CDR3 extends over 13 amino acids. CDR3: CASSPGGAYGYTF. CDR3 nucleotides: TGTGCCAGCAGCCCCGGGGGGGCCTATGGCTACACCTTC.

The chain is built from TRBV11-2 and TRBJ2-7; 9 bases line up with TRBD1. Germline lookup yields CDR1 SGHAT and CDR2 FQNNGV. V lost 5 bases to trimming and J lost 6 bases; unmatched junction nucleotides: 11. There are 15 residues in the CDR3. In DNA, the CDR3 is TGTGCCAGCAGCCTCTCCGGGACAGGGTTTTCCGAGCAGTACTTC. Translated, it gives CASSLSGTGFSEQYF.

The chain links TRBV28 to TRBJ1-6; 8 nucleotides line up with TRBD1. The V gene's germline CDR1 is MDHEN and CDR2 SYDVKM. This CDR3 spans 15 amino acids. With 5 bases clipped from V and 4 bases from J, the junction kept 4 bases outside the gene matches. Written as DNA, the CDR3 is TGTGCCAGCAGTCTGACAGGGGTGTATAATTCACCCCTCCACTTT. Amino acids: CASSLTGVYNSPLHF. The variable domain in full, completed from reference TRBV28 and TRBJ1-6, reads DVKVTQSSRYLVKRTGEKVFLECVQDMDHENMFWYRQDPGLGLRLIYFSYDVKMKEKGDIPEGYSVSREKKERFSLILESASTNQTSMYLCASSLTGVYNSPLHFGNGTRLTVT.

V is TRBV7-9 and J is TRBJ2-7; 10 nucleotides align to TRBD1. Germline V gene lookup returns CDR1 SEHNR and CDR2 FQNEAQ (reference sequence). CDR3 length: 14 amino acids. V shed 5 bases, J shed 1 base, and the junction held 2 bases outside the gene matches. CDR3 sequence (DNA): TGTGCCAGCAGCCGGGACAGGGGTTCCTACGAGCAGTACTTC. As protein: CASSRDRGSYEQYF.